This T cell receptor (beta chain) was captured by sequencing in a study of post-analysis software for immune sequencing data. Study overall: Patients had relapsing-remitting, secondary progressive or progressive-relapsing multiple sclerosis; some lacked subtype.

Each TCR beta cDNA library carried unique molecular identifiers. T cells numbering 1 to 10 million yielded cDNA molecules that totaled roughly 0.5 million. In TCRdb, the PCR reads were re-called with MiXCR into one record per CDR3 protein. The repertoire has 750,000 to 950,000 distinct CDR3 sequences, roughly 46% of them found once; the top ten carry approximately 4.4%. The germline gives CDR1 MDHEN, CDR2 SYDVKM. J lost 8 bases, V lost 8 bases, and 7 bases had no gene match. The length of the CDR3 is 14 residues. This clonotype was counted between two and nine times. Its antigen remains unidentified. Findings and caveats of the study: Among multiple sclerosis patients, normalized Chao1 diversity was significantly below that of controls. Controls showed lower frequencies than patients for roughly five TRBV segments, and TRBV5-6, TRBV5-1 and TRBV20-1 were among these. F-measure co-clustering was strong for batch-matched samples.

The source is a girl aged 10 to 17 with multiple sclerosis. The chain has TRBV28 and TRBJ2-4; 12 bases are shared with TRBD2. Sequenced: blood. CDR3 in amino acids: CASGLAGSGDIQYF. CDR3 in DNA: TGTGCCAGCGGACTAGCGGGGAGCGGAGACATTCAGTACTTC.